Listed below are T cell receptor beta chains from one sample, sequenced in a study of T-cell memory formation after mild COVID-19. From the 5' RACE reads, TCRdb called clonotypes with MiXCR, one entry per CDR3 protein. The data show some 290,000 distinct CDR3 sequences, around 15% seen once. Sequencing input: PBMCs or a T cell subset sorted from them (not recorded which). The source is a man aged 18 to 29 who had mild COVID-19 (a few samples of this study predate the infection). Cell type and time point are not known. The CDR3 runs from the conserved cysteine through the conserved F or W. D genes are given only for firm matches. Expanded clones get a size class; other rows say once, few or many, or leave the size out.

v_call	clone_size	d_call	j_call	cdr3_aa	cdr3_nt
TRBV28	.	.	TRBJ1-2	CASSLTDSNYGYTF	TGTGCCAGCAGTTTAACAGACTCCAACTATGGCTACACCTTC
TRBV24-1	.	TRBD2	TRBJ2-1	CATVGTSGVNEQFF	TGTGCCACCGTTGGGACTAGCGGGGTCAATGAGCAGTTCTTC
TRBV16	many	TRBD1	TRBJ2-3	CASSQSIGGVTDTQYF	TGTGCCAGCAGCCAATCCATAGGGGGCGTCACAGATACGCAGTATTTT
TRBV25-1	once	.	TRBJ1-5	CASSGGTSNQPQHF	TGTGCCAGCAGCGGAGGGACGAGCAATCAGCCCCAGCATTTT
TRBV29-1	.	.	TRBJ2-7	CSVQAVGYEQYF	TGCAGCGTACAGGCCGTTGGGTACGAGCAGTACTTC
TRBV7-6	.	TRBD1	TRBJ1-1	CASSHGAGGAIKAFF	TGTGCCAGCAGCCATGGGGCAGGGGGCGCGATTAAAGCTTTCTTT
TRBV3-1	few	TRBD1	TRBJ1-2	CASSPLTGVGDGYTF	TGTGCCAGCAGCCCGCTGACAGGGGTCGGCGATGGCTACACCTTC
TRBV14	few	.	TRBJ1-6	CASSFRDTNSPLHF	TGTGCCAGCAGCTTCCGGGACACAAATTCACCCCTCCACTTT
TRBV5-1	few	.	TRBJ2-3	CASSLSPGEVTQYF	TGCGCCAGCAGCCTATCCCCAGGGGAGGTTACGCAGTATTTT
TRBV9	.	.	TRBJ1-6	CASSVGAGGASNSPLHF	TGTGCCAGCAGCGTAGGTGCCGGGGGCGCCTCAAATTCACCCCTCCACTTT
TRBV6-5	.	TRBD2	TRBJ2-1	CASRVAGGYNEQFF	TGTGCCAGCAGAGTAGCGGGGGGTTACAATGAGCAGTTCTTC
TRBV4-3	few	.	TRBJ2-3	CASSQGTGADTQYF	TGCGCCAGCAGCCAAGGGACGGGGGCAGATACGCAGTATTTT
TRBV4-3	.	.	TRBJ2-5	CASSPSRGKLGQETQYF	TGCGCCAGCAGCCCCTCAAGGGGTAAGCTAGGCCAAGAGACCCAGTACTTC
TRBV5-6	few	TRBD1	TRBJ1-6	CASNSRTGTGFSPLHF	TGTGCCAGCAACTCCCGGACGGGGACAGGGTTTTCACCCCTCCACTTT
TRBV20-1	few	.	TRBJ2-3	CSASWGGPTDTQYF	TGCAGTGCTAGTTGGGGGGGGCCAACAGATACGCAGTATTTT
TRBV12-3/TRBV12-4	.	.	TRBJ2-7	CASTTEGKAYEQYF	TGTGCCAGCACGACCGAAGGGAAGGCCTACGAGCAGTACTTC
TRBV5-1	.	.	TRBJ2-7	CASSFDTSYEQYF	TGCGCCAGCAGCTTTGACACCTCCTACGAGCAGTACTTC
TRBV11-2	.	TRBD2	TRBJ2-1	CASSLVGGGHRSYNEQFF	TGTGCCAGCAGCTTAGTTGGCGGGGGGCACCGCTCCTACAATGAGCAGTTCTTC
TRBV30	few	.	TRBJ1-1	CAWSVALSTEAFF	TGTGCCTGGAGTGTGGCTTTGAGCACTGAAGCTTTCTTT
TRBV4-1	.	TRBD1	TRBJ2-7	CASSLLQGADYEQYF	TGCGCCAGCAGCCTACTCCAGGGGGCCGACTACGAGCAGTACTTC
TRBV6-6	.	.	TRBJ2-2	CASSWRTRDTGELFF	TGTGCCAGCAGTTGGCGGACCAGGGACACCGGGGAGCTGTTTTTT
TRBV20-1	few	.	TRBJ1-6	CSATGTYNSPLHF	TGCAGTGCTACCGGGACTTATAATTCACCCCTCCACTTT
TRBV4-1	.	TRBD2	TRBJ2-1	CASSREGLAGGNEQFF	TGCGCCAGCAGCCGCGAAGGGCTAGCGGGGGGAAATGAGCAGTTCTTC
TRBV12-3/TRBV12-4	.	TRBD2	TRBJ2-5	CASSLGPSGGETQYF	TGTGCCAGCAGTTTAGGCCCTAGCGGGGGGGAGACCCAGTACTTC
TRBV10-3	once	.	TRBJ2-5	CASMPGPLVQETQYF	TGTGCCAGTATGCCGGGACCCCTCGTTCAAGAGACCCAGTACTTC
TRBV7-8	many	TRBD1	TRBJ1-2	CASTKMGQGRGYTF	TGTGCCAGCACCAAGATGGGACAGGGCCGGGGCTACACCTTC